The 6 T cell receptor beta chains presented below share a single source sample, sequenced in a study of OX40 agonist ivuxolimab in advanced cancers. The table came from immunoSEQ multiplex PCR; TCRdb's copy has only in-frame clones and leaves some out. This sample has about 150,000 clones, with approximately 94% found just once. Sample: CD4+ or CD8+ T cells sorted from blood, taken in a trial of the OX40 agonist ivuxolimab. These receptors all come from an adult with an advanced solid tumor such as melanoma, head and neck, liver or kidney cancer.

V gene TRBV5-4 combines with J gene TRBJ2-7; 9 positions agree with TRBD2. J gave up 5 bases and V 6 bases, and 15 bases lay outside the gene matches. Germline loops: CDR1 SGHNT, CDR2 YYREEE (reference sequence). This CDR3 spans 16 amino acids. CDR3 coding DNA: TGTGCCAGCACCCATAACGCCGGGCGGGAGGGGGACGAGCAGTACTTC. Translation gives CASTHNAGREGDEQYF.

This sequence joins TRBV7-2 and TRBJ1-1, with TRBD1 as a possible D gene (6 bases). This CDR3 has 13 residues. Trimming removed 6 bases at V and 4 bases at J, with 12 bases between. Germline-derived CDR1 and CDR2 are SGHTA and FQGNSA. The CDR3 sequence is CASSTGWSTEAFF. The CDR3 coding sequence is TGTGCCAGCAGTACAGGGTGGAGCACTGAAGCTTTCTTT. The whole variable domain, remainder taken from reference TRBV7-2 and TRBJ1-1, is GAGVSQSPSNKVTEKGKDVELRCDPISGHTALYWYRQSLGQGLEFLIYFQGNSAPDKSGLPSDRFSAERTGGSVSTLTIQRTQQEDSAVYLCASSTGWSTEAFFGQGTRLTVV.

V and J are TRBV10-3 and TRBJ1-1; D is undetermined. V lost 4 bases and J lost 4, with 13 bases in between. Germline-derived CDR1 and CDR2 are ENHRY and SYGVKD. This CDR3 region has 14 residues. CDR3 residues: CAISVSGLVTEAFF. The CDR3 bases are TGTGCCATCAGTGTATCAGGACTGGTCACTGAAGCTTTCTTT.

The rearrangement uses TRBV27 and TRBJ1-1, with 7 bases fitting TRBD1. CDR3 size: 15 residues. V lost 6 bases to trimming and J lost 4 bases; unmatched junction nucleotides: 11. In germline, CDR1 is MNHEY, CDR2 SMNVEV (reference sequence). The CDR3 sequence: CASSLSGTAITEAFF. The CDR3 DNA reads TGTGCCAGCAGCCTTTCCGGGACAGCAATCACTGAAGCTTTCTTT.

The CDR3 DNA reads TGTGCCAGCAGCTTTCGAGGACAGGGGCTGAACACTGAAGCTTTCTTT. Its translation is CASSFRGQGLNTEAFF. The chain joins TRBV5-5 to TRBJ1-1; 9 positions match TRBD1. V shed 2 bases and J 0 bases; nucleotides not matched to a gene: 5. CDR1 is SGHKS and CDR2 is YYEKEE in the germline V gene (reference sequence). The CDR3 runs 16 residues.

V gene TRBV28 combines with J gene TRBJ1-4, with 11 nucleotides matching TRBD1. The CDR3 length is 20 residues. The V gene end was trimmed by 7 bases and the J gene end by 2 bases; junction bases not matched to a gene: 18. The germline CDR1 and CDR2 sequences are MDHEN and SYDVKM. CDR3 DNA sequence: TGTGCCAGCATCCGACCACCGGGACAGGGGGATGAAATGACTAATGAAAAACTGTTTTTT. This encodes CASIRPPGQGDEMTNEKLFF.